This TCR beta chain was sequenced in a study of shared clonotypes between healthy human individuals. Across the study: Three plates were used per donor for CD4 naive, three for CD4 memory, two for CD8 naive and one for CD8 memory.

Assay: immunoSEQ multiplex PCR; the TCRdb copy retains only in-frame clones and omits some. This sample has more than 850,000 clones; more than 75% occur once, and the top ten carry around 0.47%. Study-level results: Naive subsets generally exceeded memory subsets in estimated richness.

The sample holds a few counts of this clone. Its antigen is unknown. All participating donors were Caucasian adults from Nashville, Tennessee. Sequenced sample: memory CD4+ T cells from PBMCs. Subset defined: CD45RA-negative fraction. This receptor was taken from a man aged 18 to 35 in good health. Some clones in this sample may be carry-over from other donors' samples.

CDR3 in amino acids: CASSQSRETQYF. CDR3 coding DNA: TGTGCCAGCAGCCAATCCCGGGAGACCCAGTACTTC. The J gene is TRBJ2-5, the V gene TRBV7-2; unclear D gene. Germline CDR1 and CDR2: SGHTA and FQGNSA. This CDR3 has 12 amino acids. V was shortened by 5 bases and J by 5 bases, with 9 bases between the two germline ends. Supplemented by reference TRBV7-2 and TRBJ2-5, the full variable domain reads GAGVSQSPSNKVTEKGKDVELRCDPISGHTALYWYRQSLGQGLEFLIYFQGNSAPDKSGLPSDRFSAERTGGSVSTLTIQRTQQEDSAVYLCASSQSRETQYFGPGTRLLVL.